Listed below are T cell receptor beta chains from one sample, sequenced in a study of T cell responses to AZD1222 COVID-19 vaccine. Clones were sequenced by immunoSEQ multiplex PCR, and TCRdb holds only the in-frame ones, with some missing. The profile shows under 60,000 clones, around 84% of them singletons. Sequencing was performed on peripheral blood, taken on day 0 of AZD1222 vaccination. The origin of the receptors is an adult in good health. CDR3s include the opening cysteine and the closing phenylalanine or tryptophan.

len | j_gene | v_gene | CDR3aa
14 | TRBJ2-7 | TRBV5-1 | CASSPPGQSYEQYF
17 | TRBJ2-5 | TRBV6-1 | CASSGQGARVGQETQYF
14 | TRBJ2-1 | TRBV24-1 | CATKLAGGPDEQFF
13 | TRBJ2-5 | TRBV10-3 | CAISDGNQETQYF
16 | TRBJ2-2 | TRBV5-1 | CASSLFRGLNTGELFF
14 | TRBJ1-1 | TRBV6-6 | CASSLGQSVTEAFF
17 | TRBJ2-3 | TRBV18 | CASSPPGVFAGTDTQYF
15 | TRBJ2-5 | TRBV24-1 | CATSEQTAAQETQYF
15 | TRBJ1-5 | TRBV6-5 | CASSRSQVSNQPQHF
14 | TRBJ1-1 | TRBV6-5 | CASRTGVKNTEAFF
14 | TRBJ1-1 | TRBV10-1 | CASQQVQGRTEAFF
13 | TRBJ2-5 | TRBV7-2 | CASSSGLDLTQYF
14 | TRBJ2-1 | TRBV7-2 | CASSLGLAGNEQFF
17 | TRBJ1-6 | TRBV28 | CASSPPHRQGWHSPLHF
18 | TRBJ2-2 | TRBV4-2 | CASSQESSRQTNTGELFF
15 | TRBJ2-3 | TRBV3-1/TRBV3-2 | CASSQDPGVADTQYF
13 | TRBJ1-2 | TRBV7-2 | CASSLPTGDGYTF
15 | TRBJ2-2 | TRBV24-1 | CATSEDLRATGELFF
13 | TRBJ2-3 | TRBV6-5 | CASSLTGLNTQYF